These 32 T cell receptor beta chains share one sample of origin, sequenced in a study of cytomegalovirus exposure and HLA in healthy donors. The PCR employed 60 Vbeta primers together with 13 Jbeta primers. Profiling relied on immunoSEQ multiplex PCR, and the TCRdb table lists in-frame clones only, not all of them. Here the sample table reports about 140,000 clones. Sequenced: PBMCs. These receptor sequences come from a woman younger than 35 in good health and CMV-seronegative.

CDR3 protein: CASSLTDRARGELFF. CDR3 DNA: TGTGCCAGCAGCTTAACCGACAGGGCTCGCGGGGAGCTGTTTTTT. The rearrangement links TRBV7-2 to TRBJ2-2, with 7 positions matching TRBD1. This CDR3 region has 15 residues. With 2 bases clipped from V and 7 bases from J, the junction kept 7 bases outside the gene matches. Germline values: CDR1 SGHTA, CDR2 FQGNSA.

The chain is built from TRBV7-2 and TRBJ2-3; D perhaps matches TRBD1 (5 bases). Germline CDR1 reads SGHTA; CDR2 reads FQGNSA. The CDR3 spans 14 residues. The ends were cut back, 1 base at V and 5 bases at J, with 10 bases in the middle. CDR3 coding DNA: TGTGCCAGCAGCTTAGGGCAGGGATTAGATACGCAGTATTTT. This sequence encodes CASSLGQGLDTQYF. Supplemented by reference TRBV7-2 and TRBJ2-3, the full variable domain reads GAGVSQSPSNKVTEKGKDVELRCDPISGHTALYWYRQSLGQGLEFLIYFQGNSAPDKSGLPSDRFSAERTGGSVSTLTIQRTQQEDSAVYLCASSLGQGLDTQYFGPGTRLTVL.

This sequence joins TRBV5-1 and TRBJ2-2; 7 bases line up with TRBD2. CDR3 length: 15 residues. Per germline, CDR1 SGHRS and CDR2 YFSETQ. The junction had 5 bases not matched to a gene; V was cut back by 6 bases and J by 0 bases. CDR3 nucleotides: TGCGCCAGCACATTGGGACTACCGAACACCGGGGAGCTGTTTTTT. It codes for CASTLGLPNTGELFF.

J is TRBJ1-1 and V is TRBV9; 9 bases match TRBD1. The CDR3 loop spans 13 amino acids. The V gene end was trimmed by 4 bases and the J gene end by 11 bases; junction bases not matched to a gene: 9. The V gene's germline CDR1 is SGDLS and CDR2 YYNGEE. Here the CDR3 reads CASSFTRTGAAFF. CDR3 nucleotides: TGTGCCAGCAGCTTTACTAGGACAGGGGCGGCTTTCTTT. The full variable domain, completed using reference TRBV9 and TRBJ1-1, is DSGVTQTPKHLITATGQRVTLRCSPRSGDLSVYWYQQSLDQGLQFLIQYYNGEERAKGNILERFSAQQFPDLHSELNLSSLELGDSALYFCASSFTRTGAAFFGQGTRLTVV.

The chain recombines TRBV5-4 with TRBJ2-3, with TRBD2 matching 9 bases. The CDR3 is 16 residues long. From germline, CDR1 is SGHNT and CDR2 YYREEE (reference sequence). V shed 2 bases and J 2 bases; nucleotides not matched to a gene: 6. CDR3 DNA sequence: TGTGCCAGCAGCTTAAAGACTAGCGGAAACACAGATACGCAGTATTTT. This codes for CASSLKTSGNTDTQYF.

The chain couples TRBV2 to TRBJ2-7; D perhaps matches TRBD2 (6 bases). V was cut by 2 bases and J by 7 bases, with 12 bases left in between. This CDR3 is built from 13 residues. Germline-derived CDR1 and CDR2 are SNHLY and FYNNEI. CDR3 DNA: TGTGCCAGCAGTGAAATGAGGGCGGGGGAGCAGTACGTC. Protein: CASSEMRAGEQYV.

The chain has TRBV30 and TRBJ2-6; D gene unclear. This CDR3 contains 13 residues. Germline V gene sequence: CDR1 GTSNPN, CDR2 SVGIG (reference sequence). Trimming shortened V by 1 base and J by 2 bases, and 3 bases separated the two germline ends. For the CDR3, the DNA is TGTGCCTGGAGTGGGCCTGGGGCCAACGTCCTGACTTTC. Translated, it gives CAWSGPGANVLTF.

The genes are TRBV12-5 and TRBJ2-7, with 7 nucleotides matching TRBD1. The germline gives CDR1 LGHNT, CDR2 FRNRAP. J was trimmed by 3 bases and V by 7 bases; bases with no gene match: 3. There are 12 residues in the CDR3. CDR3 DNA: TGTGCTAGTGCCCGGGACAGCTACGAGCAGTACGTC. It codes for CASARDSYEQYV.

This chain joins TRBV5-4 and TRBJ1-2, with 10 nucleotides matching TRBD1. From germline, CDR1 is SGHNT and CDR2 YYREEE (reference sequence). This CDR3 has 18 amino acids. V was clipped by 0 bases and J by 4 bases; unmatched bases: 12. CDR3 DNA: TGTGCCAGCAGCTTGGCGGGGACAGGGGCCAGGAGGGGCTATGGCTACACCTTC. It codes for CASSLAGTGARRGYGYTF.

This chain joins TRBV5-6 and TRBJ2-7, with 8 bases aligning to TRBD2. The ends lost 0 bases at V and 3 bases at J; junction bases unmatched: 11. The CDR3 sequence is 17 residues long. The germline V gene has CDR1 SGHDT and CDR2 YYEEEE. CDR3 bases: TGTGCCAGCAGCTTGGTAGGTAGCGGGAATCCAATCTACGAGCAGTACTTC. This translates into CASSLVGSGNPIYEQYF.

The CDR3 region is CASSRLAGRDEQFF. In nucleotides, the CDR3 is TGTGCCAGCAGTAGACTAGCGGGACGCGATGAGCAGTTCTTC. This chain joins TRBV28 and TRBJ2-1, with 11 bases that match TRBD2. The V gene's germline CDR1 is MDHEN and CDR2 SYDVKM. The CDR3 runs 14 residues. J gave up 8 bases and V 5 bases, and 5 bases lay outside the gene matches.

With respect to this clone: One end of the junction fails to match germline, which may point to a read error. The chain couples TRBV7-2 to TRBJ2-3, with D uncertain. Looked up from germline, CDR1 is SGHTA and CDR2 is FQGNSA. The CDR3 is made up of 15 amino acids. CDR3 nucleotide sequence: TGTGCCAACAGCCCATCCGGAGAAGACACAGATACGCAGTATTTT. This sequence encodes CANSPSGEDTDTQYF.

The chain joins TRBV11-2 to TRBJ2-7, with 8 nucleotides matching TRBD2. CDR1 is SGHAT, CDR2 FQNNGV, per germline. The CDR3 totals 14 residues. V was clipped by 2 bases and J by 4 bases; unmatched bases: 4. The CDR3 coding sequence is TGTGCCAGCAGCTTATCAAGCGGGAGTTACGAGCAGTACTTC. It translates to CASSLSSGSYEQYF.

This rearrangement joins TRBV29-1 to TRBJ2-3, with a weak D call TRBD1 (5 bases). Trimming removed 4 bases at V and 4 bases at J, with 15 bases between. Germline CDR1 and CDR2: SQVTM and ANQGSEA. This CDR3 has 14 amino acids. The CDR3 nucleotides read TGCAGCGTTGTAAGGGGAATGAGCCCAGATACGCAGTATTTT. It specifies CSVVRGMSPDTQYF.

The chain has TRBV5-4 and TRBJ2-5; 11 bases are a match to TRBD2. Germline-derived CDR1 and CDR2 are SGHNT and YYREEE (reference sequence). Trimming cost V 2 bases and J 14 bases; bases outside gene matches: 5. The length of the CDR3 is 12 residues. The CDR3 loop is CASSFTSGRFYF. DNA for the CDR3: TGTGCCAGCAGCTTTACTAGCGGGAGATTTTACTTC.

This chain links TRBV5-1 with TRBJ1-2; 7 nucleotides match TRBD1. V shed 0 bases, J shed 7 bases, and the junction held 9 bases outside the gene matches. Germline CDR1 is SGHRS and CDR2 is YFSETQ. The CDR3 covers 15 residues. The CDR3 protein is CASSLGQGDNAGYTF. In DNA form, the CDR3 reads TGCGCCAGCAGCTTGGGACAGGGAGATAATGCTGGCTACACCTTC.

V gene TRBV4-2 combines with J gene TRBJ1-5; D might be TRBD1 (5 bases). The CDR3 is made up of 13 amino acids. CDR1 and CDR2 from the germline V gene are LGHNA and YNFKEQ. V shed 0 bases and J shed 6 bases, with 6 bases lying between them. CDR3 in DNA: TGTGCCAGCAGCCAAGAAACAGGTCAGCCCCAGCATTTT. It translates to CASSQETGQPQHF.

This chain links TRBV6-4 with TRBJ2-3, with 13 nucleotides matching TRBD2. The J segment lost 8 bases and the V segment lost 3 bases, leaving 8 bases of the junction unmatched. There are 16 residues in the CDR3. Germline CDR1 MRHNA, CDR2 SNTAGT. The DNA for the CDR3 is TGTGCCAGCAGTGAAACGACTAGCGGGAGGATGGGTACGCAGTATTTT. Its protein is CASSETTSGRMGTQYF.

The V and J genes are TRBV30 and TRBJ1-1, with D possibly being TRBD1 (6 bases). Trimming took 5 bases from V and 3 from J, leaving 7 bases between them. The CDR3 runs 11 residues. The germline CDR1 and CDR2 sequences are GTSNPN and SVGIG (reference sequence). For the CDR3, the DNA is TGTGCCTGGCAGGGGTACACTGAAGCTTTCTTT. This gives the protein CAWQGYTEAFF.

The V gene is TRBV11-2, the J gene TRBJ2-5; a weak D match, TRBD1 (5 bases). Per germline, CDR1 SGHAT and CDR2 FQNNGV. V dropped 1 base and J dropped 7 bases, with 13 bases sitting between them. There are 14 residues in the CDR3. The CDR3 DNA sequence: TGTGCCAGCAGCTTAGGGCAGGGCCGCGGGACCCAGTACTTC. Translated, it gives CASSLGQGRGTQYF. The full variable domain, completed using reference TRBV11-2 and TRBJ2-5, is EAGVAQSPRYKIIEKRQSVAFWCNPISGHATLYWYQQILGQGPKLLIQFQNNGVVDDSQLPKDRFSAERLKGVDSTLKIQPAKLEDSAVYLCASSLGQGRGTQYFGPGTRLLVL.

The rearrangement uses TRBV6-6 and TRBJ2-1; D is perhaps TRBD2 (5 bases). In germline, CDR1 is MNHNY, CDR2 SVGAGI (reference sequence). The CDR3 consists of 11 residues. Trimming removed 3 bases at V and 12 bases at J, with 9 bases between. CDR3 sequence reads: CASSYLEVQFF. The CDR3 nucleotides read TGTGCCAGCAGTTATCTGGAGGTGCAGTTCTTC.

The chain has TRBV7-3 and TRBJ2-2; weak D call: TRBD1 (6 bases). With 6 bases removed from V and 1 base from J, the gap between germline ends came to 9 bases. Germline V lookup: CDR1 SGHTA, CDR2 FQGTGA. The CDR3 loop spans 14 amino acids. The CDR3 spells CASRMTGNTGELFF. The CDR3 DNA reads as TGTGCCAGCAGAATGACAGGGAACACCGGGGAGCTGTTTTTT.

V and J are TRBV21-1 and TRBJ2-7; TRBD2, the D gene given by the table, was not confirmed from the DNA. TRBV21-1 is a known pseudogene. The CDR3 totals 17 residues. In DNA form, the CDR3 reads TGTGCCAGCAGCGCCCCTCTAGCGGGAGGAGTCCCCTACGAGCAGTACGTC. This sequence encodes CASSAPLAGGVPYEQYV.

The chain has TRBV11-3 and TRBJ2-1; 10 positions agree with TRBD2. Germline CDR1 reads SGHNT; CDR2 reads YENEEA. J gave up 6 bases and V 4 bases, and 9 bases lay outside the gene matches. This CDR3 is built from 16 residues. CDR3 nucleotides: TGTGCCAGCAGCTCGCTAGCGGGAGCGTTTTCCAATGAGCAGTTCTTC. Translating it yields CASSSLAGAFSNEQFF.

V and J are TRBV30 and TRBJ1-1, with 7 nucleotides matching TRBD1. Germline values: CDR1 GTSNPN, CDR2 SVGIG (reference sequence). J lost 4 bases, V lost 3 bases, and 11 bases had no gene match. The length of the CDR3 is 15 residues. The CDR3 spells CAWSTGAPLPTEAFF. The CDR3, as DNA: TGTGCCTGGAGCACAGGGGCCCCTTTGCCCACTGAAGCTTTCTTT.

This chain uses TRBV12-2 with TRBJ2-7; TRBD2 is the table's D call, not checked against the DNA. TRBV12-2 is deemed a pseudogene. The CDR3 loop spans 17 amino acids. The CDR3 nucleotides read TGTGCAAGTCGCTTGGGAGGACTAAGCGGGGACTCCTACGAGCAGTACGTC. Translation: CASRLGGLSGDSYEQYV.

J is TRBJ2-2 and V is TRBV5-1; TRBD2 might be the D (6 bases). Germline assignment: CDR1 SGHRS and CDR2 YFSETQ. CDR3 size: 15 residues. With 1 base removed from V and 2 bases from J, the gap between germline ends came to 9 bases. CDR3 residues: CASSLREANTGELFF. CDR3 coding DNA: TGCGCCAGCAGCTTGAGGGAGGCCAACACCGGGGAGCTGTTTTTT.

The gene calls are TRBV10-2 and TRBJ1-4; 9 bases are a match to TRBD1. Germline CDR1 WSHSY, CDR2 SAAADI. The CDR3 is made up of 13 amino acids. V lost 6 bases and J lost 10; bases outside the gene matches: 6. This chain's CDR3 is CASRGQGGRKLFF. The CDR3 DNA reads TGCGCCAGCAGGGGACAGGGAGGACGAAAACTGTTTTTT.

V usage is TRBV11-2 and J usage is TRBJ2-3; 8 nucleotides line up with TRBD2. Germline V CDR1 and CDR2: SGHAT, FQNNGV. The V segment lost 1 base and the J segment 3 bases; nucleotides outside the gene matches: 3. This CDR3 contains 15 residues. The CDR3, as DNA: TGTGCCAGCAGCTTAGGCGGGAGGTTTACAGATACGCAGTATTTT. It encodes CASSLGGRFTDTQYF.

The CDR3, as DNA: TGCAGCGTTGGGACAGGTTACAATGAGCAGTTCTTC. Its protein is CSVGTGYNEQFF. The rearrangement links TRBV29-1 to TRBJ2-1; 7 bases map to TRBD1. The germline V gene encodes CDR1 SQVTM and CDR2 ANQGSEA. CDR3 length: 12 residues. V gave up 4 bases and J gave up 4 bases; unmatched junction bases: 1.

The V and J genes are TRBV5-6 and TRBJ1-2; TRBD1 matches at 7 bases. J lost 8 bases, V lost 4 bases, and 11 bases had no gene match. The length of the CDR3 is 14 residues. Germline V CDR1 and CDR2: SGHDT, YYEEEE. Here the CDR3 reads CASSTDRLGVGYTF. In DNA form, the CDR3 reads TGTGCCAGCAGCACGGACAGGTTGGGTGTAGGCTACACCTTC.

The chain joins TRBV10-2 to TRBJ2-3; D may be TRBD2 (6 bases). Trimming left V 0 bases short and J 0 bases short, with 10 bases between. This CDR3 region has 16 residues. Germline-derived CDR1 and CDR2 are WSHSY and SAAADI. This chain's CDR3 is CASSESGGISTDTQYF. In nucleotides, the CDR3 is TGCGCCAGCAGTGAGTCGGGGGGAATCAGCACAGATACGCAGTATTTT.